Described below is a single TCR beta chain sequence and its context. Libraries were prepared by immunoSEQ multiplex PCR; TCRdb keeps only in-frame clonotypes and omits some of them. The sample lists around 300,000 clones; approximately 91% were seen once. This sample was included in a study of blood T cell repertoires in COVID-19. The overall study: In each case, the material was cDNA or gDNA derived from T cells, B-cell-depleted T cells, or PBMCs.

In Seattle, patients joined the study during active infection and were tracked longitudinally. Input material: peripheral blood. The TCR originated in a woman aged 30 to 39 with COVID-19, enrolled during active disease.

The CDR3 coding sequence is TGTGCCACCGCCCTAGCGGGCAATGAGCAGTTCTTC. This translates into CATALAGNEQFF. The chain carries TRBV19 and TRBJ2-1; 8 nucleotides line up with TRBD2. Trimming removed 10 bases from V and 6 bases from J; junction bases left unmatched: 5. CDR1 LNHDA and CDR2 SQIVND come from the germline V gene (reference sequence). The CDR3 has 12 residues. Full variable domain (remainder filled in from reference TRBV19 and TRBJ2-1): DGGITQSPKYLFRKEGQNVTLSCEQNLNHDAMYWYRQDPGQGLRLIYYSQIVNDFQKGDIAEGYSVSREKKESFPLTVTSAQKNPTAFYLCATALAGNEQFFGPGTRLTVL.